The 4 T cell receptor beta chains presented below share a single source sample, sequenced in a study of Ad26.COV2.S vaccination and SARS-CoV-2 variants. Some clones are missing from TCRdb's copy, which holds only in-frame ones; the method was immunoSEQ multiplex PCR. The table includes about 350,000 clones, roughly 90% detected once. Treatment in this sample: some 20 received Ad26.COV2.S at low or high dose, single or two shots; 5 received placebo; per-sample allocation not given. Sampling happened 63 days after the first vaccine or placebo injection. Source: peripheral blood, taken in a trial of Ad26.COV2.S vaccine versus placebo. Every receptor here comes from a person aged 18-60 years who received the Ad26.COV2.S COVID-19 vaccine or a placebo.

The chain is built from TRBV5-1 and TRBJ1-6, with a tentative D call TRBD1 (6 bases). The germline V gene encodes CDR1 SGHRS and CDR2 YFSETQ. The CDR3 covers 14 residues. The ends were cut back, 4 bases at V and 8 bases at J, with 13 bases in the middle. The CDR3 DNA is TGCGCCAGCAGCGTACAGGGATTGGATTCACCCCTCCACTTT. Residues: CASSVQGLDSPLHF.

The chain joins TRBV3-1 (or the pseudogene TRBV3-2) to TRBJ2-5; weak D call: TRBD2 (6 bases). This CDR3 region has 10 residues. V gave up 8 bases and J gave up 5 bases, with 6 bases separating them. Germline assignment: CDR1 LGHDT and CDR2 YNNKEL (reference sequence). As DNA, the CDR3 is TGTGCCAGCCGGGGGGAGACCCAGTACTTC. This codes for CASRGETQYF.

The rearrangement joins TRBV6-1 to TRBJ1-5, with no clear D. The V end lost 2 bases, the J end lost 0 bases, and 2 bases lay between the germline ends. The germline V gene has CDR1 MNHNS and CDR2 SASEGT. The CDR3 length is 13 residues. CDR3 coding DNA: TGTGCCAGCAGTGAACTTAGCAATCAGCCCCAGCATTTT. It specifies CASSELSNQPQHF.

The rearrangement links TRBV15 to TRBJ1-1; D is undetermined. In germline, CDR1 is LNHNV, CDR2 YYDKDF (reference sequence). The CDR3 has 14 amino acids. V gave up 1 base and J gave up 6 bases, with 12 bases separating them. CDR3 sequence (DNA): TGTGCCACCAGCAGAGCGGATGGGGAGGCTGAAGCTTTCTTT. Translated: CATSRADGEAEAFF.